These 22 T cell receptor beta chains came from one sample sequenced in a study of T cells after yellow fever vaccination (dated 2019 in TCRdb). Read against the paper, the sample's treatment or condition label means: live attenuated yellow fever vaccine strain. Receptor libraries were prepared by 5' RACE. The sequencer was an Illumina HiSeq 2500. TCRdb reanalyzed the raw reads on its own, using fastp at Q25 for trimming and MiXCR for clone calling, and kept in-frame beta chains. Under each unique CDR3 protein, matching rows form one entry showing the most common genes and DNA. This sample comprises about 500,000 distinct CDR3 sequences, 17% of them detected only once. 17% of the sample rests with the top ten. The input for sequencing was PBMCs, taken 5 days after the first yellow fever vaccination. All receptors derive from a young man who received the YFV17D yellow fever vaccine.

This clonotype was recorded at least ten times. The CDR3 sequence is CASSSQVGHSPLHF. The CDR3 DNA is TGTGCCAGCAGTTCTCAGGTGGGACATTCACCCCTCCACTTT. The rearrangement joins TRBV5-4 to TRBJ1-6; TRBD1 is a possible D gene (5 bases). Trimming shortened V by 5 bases and J by 8 bases, and 14 bases separated the two germline ends. Germline assignment: CDR1 SGHNT and CDR2 YYREEE (reference sequence). The CDR3 has 14 residues. The entire variable domain, with the rest obtained from reference TRBV5-4 and TRBJ1-6, is as follows: ETGVTQSPTHLIKTRGQQVTLRCSSQSGHNTVSWYQQALGQGPQFIFQYYREEENGRGNFPPRFSGLQFPNYSSELNVNALELDDSALYLCASSSQVGHSPLHFGNGTRLTVT.

The chain employs TRBV2 and TRBJ2-2; D remains ambiguous. CDR1 is SNHLY, CDR2 FYNNEI, per germline. The CDR3 length is 14 residues. Trimming removed 4 bases from V and 1 base from J, with 7 bases in between. In nucleotides, the CDR3 is TGTGCCAGCAGTGCCGCGAGGAACACCGGGGAGCTGTTTTTT. Translated: CASSAARNTGELFF.

This chain joins TRBV7-2 and TRBJ2-1; 12 bases are shared with TRBD2. This CDR3 contains 16 residues. From germline, CDR1 is SGHTA and CDR2 FQGNSA. V lost 1 base to trimming and J lost 9 bases; unmatched junction nucleotides: 7. In DNA form, the CDR3 reads TGTGCCAGCAGCTTAGTTCCTAGCGGGGGGGCGGGTGAGCAGTTCTTC. This codes for CASSLVPSGGAGEQFF.

This clonotype has more than one count but fewer than ten. CDR3 in amino acids: CASSPRGPHGEQFF. The CDR3 region has the DNA TGCGCCAGCAGCCCAAGGGGACCCCACGGTGAGCAGTTCTTC. V gene TRBV5-1 combines with J gene TRBJ2-1; D tentatively reads TRBD1 or TRBD2 (5 bases each). This CDR3 spans 14 amino acids. V was cut by 4 bases and J by 9 bases, with 17 bases left in between. CDR1 and CDR2 from the germline V gene are SGHRS and YFSETQ.

V is TRBV5-5 and J is TRBJ2-3, with D perhaps TRBD2 (5 bases). This CDR3 has 13 amino acids. The V gene's germline CDR1 is SGHKS and CDR2 YYEKEE (reference sequence). Deletions cut 6 bases from V and 4 bases from J, with 12 bases between. The CDR3 sequence is CASIRGVADTQYF. The CDR3 region has the DNA TGTGCCAGCATTCGGGGAGTCGCAGATACGCAGTATTTT.

J is TRBJ2-7 and V is TRBV5-1; TRBD1 or TRBD2 may be the D gene (5 bases each). Trimming took 0 bases from V and 1 from J, leaving 14 bases between them. This CDR3 has 16 residues. CDR1 is SGHRS and CDR2 is YFSETQ in the germline V gene. This CDR3 reads CASSLAAGTLSYEQYF. DNA of the CDR3: TGCGCCAGCAGCTTGGCCGCAGGGACCCTTTCCTACGAGCAGTACTTC.

V is TRBV15 and J is TRBJ2-3; 7 bases line up with TRBD2. Per the germline V gene, CDR1 is LNHNV and CDR2 is YYDKDF (reference sequence). The length of the CDR3 is 14 residues. With 4 bases clipped from V and 6 bases from J, the junction kept 7 bases outside the gene matches. The CDR3 reads CATSTGGRVDTQYF. In DNA, the CDR3 is TGTGCCACCAGCACCGGGGGGAGGGTGGATACGCAGTATTTT.

The table lists this clonotype with a few counts. V is TRBV10-2 and J is TRBJ2-1; 7 bases match TRBD2. The CDR3 is 15 amino acids. Germline V gene sequence: CDR1 WSHSY, CDR2 SAAADI. V gave up 2 bases and J gave up 1 base; unmatched junction bases: 2. CDR3 loop: CASSEVRGSYNEQFF. The CDR3, as DNA: TGCGCCAGCAGTGAGGTGCGGGGGTCCTACAATGAGCAGTTCTTC.

This sequence joins TRBV11-2 and TRBJ1-2; D gene ambiguous. Between the trimmed V and J ends, which lost 4 bases and 4 bases, there was a span of 13 bases. Germline V gives CDR1 SGHAT, CDR2 FQNNGV. The length of the CDR3 is 14 residues. CDR3 in amino acids: CASSSTGVSYGYTF. CDR3 bases: TGTGCCAGCAGCTCAACCGGCGTTAGCTATGGCTACACCTTC.

In its sample, this clonotype was seen a few times. The chain combines TRBV7-9 with TRBJ2-7; unclear D gene. With 5 bases removed from V and 5 bases from J, the gap between germline ends came to 13 bases. The CDR3 has 13 residues. Germline V gene data show CDR1 as SEHNR and CDR2 as FQNEAQ (reference sequence). As DNA, the CDR3 is TGTGCCAGCAGCGTTGGTGAAGGGAACGAGCAGTACTTC. Protein sequence: CASSVGEGNEQYF. Full variable domain (missing parts from reference TRBV7-9 and TRBJ2-7): DTGVSQNPRHKITKRGQNVTFRCDPISEHNRLYWYRQTLGQGPEFLTYFQNEAQLEKSRLLSDRFSAERPKGSFSTLEIQRTEQGDSAMYLCASSVGEGNEQYFGPGTRLTVT.

The rearrangement links TRBV7-9 to TRBJ2-2, with a tentative D call TRBD1 (6 bases). The V gene lost 6 bases and the J gene lost 2 bases, with 13 bases spanning the gap. The CDR3 consists of 15 residues. The germline V gene encodes CDR1 SEHNR and CDR2 FQNEAQ (reference sequence). The CDR3 sequence: CASRVQGSNTGELFF. The CDR3 DNA sequence: TGTGCCAGCAGAGTACAGGGATCTAACACCGGGGAGCTGTTTTTT. The full variable domain, rest sourced from reference TRBV7-9 and TRBJ2-2, is DTGVSQNPRHKITKRGQNVTFRCDPISEHNRLYWYRQTLGQGPEFLTYFQNEAQLEKSRLLSDRFSAERPKGSFSTLEIQRTEQGDSAMYLCASRVQGSNTGELFFGEGSRLTVL.

Written as DNA, the CDR3 is TGTGCCAGCAGTTACGGAAAGATAGATACGCAGTATTTT. Protein product: CASSYGKIDTQYF. The rearrangement links TRBV6-5 to TRBJ2-3; D is uncertain. Germline V gene lookup returns CDR1 MNHEY and CDR2 SVGAGI. The CDR3 runs to 13 residues. The V end was cut by 2 bases, the J end by 5 bases, with 8 bases between.

The chain couples TRBV7-6 to TRBJ1-1; unclear D gene. CDR3 length: 14 amino acids. The germline gives CDR1 SGHVS, CDR2 FNYEAQ. With 0 bases removed from V and 1 base from J, the gap between germline ends came to 6 bases. The CDR3 DNA is TGTGCCAGCAGCTTAGCAACGGAGAACACTGAAGCTTTCTTT. Translating gives CASSLATENTEAFF.

The rearrangement links TRBV5-1 to TRBJ2-3; unclear D gene. The CDR3 consists of 15 residues. The germline V gene encodes CDR1 SGHRS and CDR2 YFSETQ. V lost 0 bases and J lost 0, with 8 bases in between. CDR3 DNA: TGCGCCAGCAGCTTGGACGGGTCTAGCACAGATACGCAGTATTTT. It encodes CASSLDGSSTDTQYF.

The CDR3 sequence is CASSLVLGSGELFF. The CDR3 bases are TGTGCCAGCAGCTTAGTCTTGGGGTCCGGGGAGCTGTTTTTT. The chain employs TRBV7-8 and TRBJ2-2; D unresolved. Trimming cost V 1 base and J 6 bases, with 9 bases left between them. Per germline, CDR1 SGHVS and CDR2 FQNEAQ. This CDR3 is built from 14 residues.

Only a few counts were recorded for this clonotype. This chain connects TRBV11-2 to TRBJ2-3; 7 bases map to TRBD2. V gave up 7 bases and J gave up 0 bases; unmatched junction bases: 10. This CDR3 is built from 16 residues. Germline CDR1 and CDR2: SGHAT and FQNNGV. The DNA for the CDR3 is TGTGCCAGCACCGTATCCTGGGACTATAGCACAGATACGCAGTATTTT. It yields the protein CASTVSWDYSTDTQYF.

This clonotype came up a few times. V usage is TRBV28 and J usage is TRBJ1-1; D gene unclear. V lost 6 bases to trimming and J lost 5 bases, with 10 bases between them. Germline lookup yields CDR1 MDHEN and CDR2 SYDVKM. This CDR3 is 12 amino acids long. CDR3 region: CASSHHQTEAFF. CDR3 in DNA: TGTGCCAGCAGCCACCACCAGACTGAAGCTTTCTTT.

V usage is TRBV6-2 or TRBV6-3 and J usage is TRBJ1-1, with D perhaps TRBD1 (5 bases). V was shortened by 2 bases and J by 1 base, with 8 bases between the two germline ends. This CDR3 comprises 14 residues. The germline CDR1 and CDR2 sequences are MNHEY and SVGEGT. Here the CDR3 DNA reads TGTGCCAGCAGTTACGGGGGTACGAACACTGAAGCTTTCTTT. It specifies CASSYGGTNTEAFF.

The table lists this clonotype with a few counts. The chain combines TRBV19 with TRBJ1-1; the D gene is possibly TRBD1 (5 bases). Germline CDR1 and CDR2: LNHDA and SQIVND (reference sequence). Trimming took off 1 base at V and 5 bases at J, with 17 bases between the two ends. This CDR3 region has 16 residues. CDR3 region: CASSIVLGEEGTEAFF. CDR3 nucleotides: TGTGCCAGTAGTATAGTCCTAGGGGAAGAGGGGACTGAAGCTTTCTTT.

This clonotype was found a few times. The rearrangement joins TRBV20-1 to TRBJ2-1; TRBD2 is a possible D gene (6 bases). Germline V gene data show CDR1 as DFQATT and CDR2 as SNEGSKA (reference sequence). V was pared by 0 bases and J by 3 bases, with 15 bases between. This CDR3 is 16 amino acids long. The CDR3 sequence: CSARDPRGRRYNEQFF. The CDR3 nucleotides are TGCAGTGCTAGAGACCCCAGAGGGAGGCGCTACAATGAGCAGTTCTTC.

The gene calls are TRBV20-1 and TRBJ2-7; 10 bases line up with TRBD2. Per germline, CDR1 DFQATT and CDR2 SNEGSKA (reference sequence). The CDR3 runs to 17 residues. Trimming at V came to 0 bases and at J to 1 base, leaving 9 bases not matched to a gene. The CDR3 DNA reads TGCAGTGCTAGAGATTTGCTAGCGGGGGCCGTATCCTACGAGCAGTACTTC. It is translated as CSARDLLAGAVSYEQYF.

V and J are TRBV12-5 and TRBJ1-5; D is unresolved. The ends were cut back, 8 bases at V and 2 bases at J, with 7 bases in the middle. The CDR3 runs 12 residues. Germline CDR1 and CDR2: LGHNT and FRNRAP. In DNA form, the CDR3 reads TGTGCTAGTTTGAGGGGCAATCAGCCCCAGCATTTT. Translation gives CASLRGNQPQHF.